Following are 10 T cell receptor beta chains from one sample sequenced in a study of blood T cells in healthy people across ages. With a J-beta primer mix and a sample-barcoded 5' primer, a second PCR ran roughly 6 to 12 cycles. Using its own MiXCR run on the 5' RACE reads, TCRdb lists one record per CDR3 protein. The sample records 700,000 to 850,000 distinct CDR3 sequences, 53% being singletons. Material: blood. The source of these receptors is a man at least 80 years old in good health.

The V gene is TRBV7-2, the J gene TRBJ2-1, with 7 bases aligning to TRBD2. V shed 2 bases, J shed 7 bases, and the junction held 8 bases outside the gene matches. The CDR3 runs 15 residues. Germline lookup yields CDR1 SGHTA and CDR2 FQGNSA. The CDR3 bases are TGTGCCAGCAGCTTACGGCGGGAGCCCGGAAATGAGCAGTTCTTC. Encoded protein: CASSLRREPGNEQFF.

The V call is TRBV6-1, the J call TRBJ2-5; no firm D call. With the DNA end fitting TRBJ2-1 better, the J assignment may be wrong. The germline V gene encodes CDR1 MNHNS and CDR2 SASEGT. The CDR3 extends over 14 amino acids. This chain's CDR3 is CASSWKTAQETQFF. CDR3 bases: TGTGCCAGCAGTTGGAAAACAGCCCAAGAGACCCAGTTCTTC.

CDR3 sequence (DNA): TGTGCCAGCAGCGTTGGAGGCTTGCGGGGGTTCCATGGCTACACCTTC. This sequence encodes CASSVGGLRGFHGYTF. This sequence joins TRBV9 and TRBJ1-2; maybe TRBD1 (5 bases). This CDR3 region has 16 residues. Germline V gives CDR1 SGDLS, CDR2 YYNGEE. Trimming cost V 2 bases and J 6 bases, with 20 bases left between them.

The V call is TRBV2, the J call TRBJ2-7; no reliable D call. Germline V gene data show CDR1 as SNHLY and CDR2 as FYNNEI. V dropped 6 bases and J dropped 2 bases, with 20 bases sitting between them. This CDR3 spans 16 amino acids. The CDR3 sequence: CASSDPLVTDTYEQYF. CDR3 nucleotide sequence: TGTGCCAGCAGCGACCCCTTGGTGACGGATACCTACGAGCAGTACTTC.

In its sample, this clonotype was seen a few times. The CDR3 nucleotides are TGTGCCAGCAGCCTCCAGGGGTCGTACTATGGCTACACCTTC. Its translation: CASSLQGSYYGYTF. The chain carries TRBV5-6 and TRBJ1-2, with TRBD1 as a possible D gene (6 bases). Germline V lookup: CDR1 SGHDT, CDR2 YYEEEE. This CDR3 has 14 residues. Trimming removed 4 bases from V and 3 bases from J, with 13 bases in between.

V usage is TRBV28 and J usage is TRBJ2-7, with 13 nucleotides matching TRBD2. Germline trimming cut 3 bases from V and 0 bases from J; bases unmatched to any gene: 23. Germline V lookup: CDR1 MDHEN, CDR2 SYDVKM. This CDR3 is 23 amino acids long. The CDR3 sequence is CASSFPLLLMTGTSGIDSYEQYF. As DNA, the CDR3 is TGTGCCAGCAGTTTTCCCCTCCTTCTCATGACCGGGACTAGCGGGATCGACTCCTACGAGCAGTACTTC.

The V and J genes are TRBV20-1 and TRBJ2-4; the match to TRBD2 covers 7 bases. With 0 bases clipped from V and 5 bases from J, the junction kept 7 bases outside the gene matches. In germline, CDR1 is DFQATT, CDR2 SNEGSKA (reference sequence). The CDR3 spans 15 residues. CDR3 loop: CSARDPAGSENIQYF. CDR3 nucleotides: TGCAGTGCTAGAGATCCAGCGGGGAGTGAAAACATTCAGTACTTC.

This clonotype was seen a few times. The chain recombines TRBV9 with TRBJ2-7, with D possibly being TRBD1 or TRBD2 (5 bases each). Germline V gene lookup returns CDR1 SGDLS and CDR2 YYNGEE. V shed 0 bases and J shed 5 bases, with 9 bases lying between them. The CDR3 spans 13 residues. For the CDR3, the DNA is TGTGCCAGCAGCGTAGGAGGGACCCACGAGCAGTACTTC. Translating gives CASSVGGTHEQYF.

This chain's CDR3 is CSARQGGDSEQYF. CDR3 nucleotides: TGCAGTGCTAGACAAGGAGGGGACTCTGAGCAGTACTTC. J is TRBJ2-4 and V is TRBV20-1; TRBD2 might be the D (6 bases). The germline V and J ends were trimmed by 2 bases and 13 bases, with 18 bases remaining between them. This CDR3 is built from 13 residues. The germline CDR1 and CDR2 sequences are DFQATT and SNEGSKA (reference sequence).

V gene TRBV6-5 combines with J gene TRBJ2-7; 8 nucleotides line up with TRBD2. The ends lost 7 bases at V and 2 bases at J; junction bases unmatched: 10. Germline CDR1 MNHEY, CDR2 SVGAGI. CDR3 length: 15 residues. The CDR3 is CASTETSGLAYEQYF. As DNA, the CDR3 is TGTGCCAGCACCGAAACTAGCGGACTTGCCTACGAGCAGTACTTC.